The 26 T cell receptor beta chains presented below share a single source sample, sequenced in a study of Graves' ophthalmopathy and Graves' hyperthyroidism. Beta-chain TCR CDR3 regions were amplified from RNA transcripts. In the first round, RT-PCR was carried out with HTBI primers, and a multiplex PCR formed the second round. In TCRdb, the multiplex PCR reads were re-called with MiXCR into one record per CDR3 protein. Of around 470,000 distinct CDR3 sequences listed, around an eighth are singletons. The sample consisted of blood. The receptors originated from a woman under 40 with Graves' ophthalmopathy.

This clonotype showed up many times. The chain is built from TRBV28 and TRBJ1-5, with 7 bases lining up with TRBD1. The trim removed 4 bases at V and 1 base at J, leaving 10 bases unmatched. The CDR3 contains 17 residues. The V gene's germline CDR1 is MDHEN and CDR2 SYDVKM. DNA of the CDR3: TGTGCCAGCAGTTCGGATAGGGGGCGAAGAAGCAATCAGCCCCAGCATTTT. Translation: CASSSDRGRRSNQPQHF.

In regard to this clonotype: No conserved phenylalanine or tryptophan is present at the end of the CDR3, so a read error is the likely explanation. The rearrangement links TRBV5-1 to TRBJ1-1; D is unresolved. From germline, CDR1 is SGHRS and CDR2 YFSETQ. The CDR3 runs 13 residues. The V and J ends lost 2 bases and 4 bases respectively, with 9 bases between them. The CDR3 reads CASSLVPSTEAFL. In DNA, the CDR3 is TGCGCCAGCAGCTTAGTCCCAAGCACTGAAGCTTTCTTG.

V is TRBV7-8 and J is TRBJ2-2; 8 bases match TRBD2. The CDR3 length is 15 residues. V lost 3 bases and J lost 6; bases outside the gene matches: 6. The germline V gene has CDR1 SGHVS and CDR2 FQNEAQ. CDR3 DNA: TGTGCCAGCAGCTTTCTACAGGGACTAGCCGGGGAGCTGTTTTTT. It codes for CASSFLQGLAGELFF.

The CDR3 region has the DNA TGTGCCACCAGTGACTCGGGCCTCCTGGGCACCGGGGAGCTGTTTTTT. The encoded protein is CATSDSGLLGTGELFF. The chain joins TRBV24-1 to TRBJ2-2, with D hard to call. This CDR3 is 16 amino acids long. Germline V gene sequence: CDR1 KGHDR, CDR2 SFDVKD. V dropped 4 bases and J dropped 4 bases, with 15 bases sitting between them.

This clonotype was detected ten times or more. This rearrangement joins TRBV20-1 to TRBJ2-7; 11 nucleotides align to TRBD2. Germline-derived CDR1 and CDR2 are DFQATT and SNEGSKA (reference sequence). V dropped 2 bases and J dropped 2; count of bases not matched to a gene: 11. The CDR3 loop spans 17 amino acids. The CDR3 sequence: CSARHYLAGGVAYEQYF. The DNA of the CDR3 is TGCAGTGCTAGACACTATCTAGCGGGGGGAGTCGCCTACGAGCAGTACTTC.

This clonotype showed up many times. The rearrangement links TRBV28 to TRBJ1-2; the D is unclear. V shed 5 bases and J shed 7 bases, with 11 bases lying between them. Germline values: CDR1 MDHEN, CDR2 SYDVKM. The length of the CDR3 is 12 residues. CDR3 amino acids: CASSLTPIGYTF. In DNA form, the CDR3 reads TGTGCCAGCAGTCTCACTCCCATTGGCTACACCTTC.

CDR3 amino acids: CASSLQGSGGVRWEQYF. The CDR3, as DNA: TGTGCCAGCAGTTTGCAGGGGAGCGGAGGGGTCCGATGGGAGCAGTACTTC. This chain joins TRBV12-3 or TRBV12-4 and TRBJ2-7; either TRBD1 or TRBD2 may supply D (6 bases each). V gave up 3 bases and J gave up 7 bases, with 25 bases separating them. The CDR3 sequence is 17 residues long.

The chain has TRBV15 and TRBJ2-7; no firm D call. V lost 4 bases, J lost 0 bases, and 13 bases lay in between. This CDR3 has 15 residues. Germline CDR1 LNHNV, CDR2 YYDKDF (reference sequence). CDR3 nucleotide sequence: TGTGCCACCAGCAATCTCGGGCCGAGCTCCTACGAGCAGTACTTC. Protein: CATSNLGPSSYEQYF.

This chain joins TRBV15 and TRBJ2-5, with 7 positions matching TRBD1. The junction had 7 bases not matched to a gene; V was cut back by 5 bases and J by 4 bases. CDR3 length equals 14 residues. Germline loops: CDR1 LNHNV, CDR2 YYDKDF (reference sequence). CDR3 nucleotides: TGTGCCACCAGCTCCCCGACAGGGAGAGAGACCCAGTACTTC. It codes for CATSSPTGRETQYF.

This clonotype occurred many times. The V gene is TRBV11-2, the J gene TRBJ2-7; D is uncertain. Germline V CDR1 and CDR2: SGHAT, FQNNGV. The CDR3 runs to 14 residues. V dropped 5 bases and J dropped 6 bases, with 17 bases sitting between them. CDR3 region: CASSDDSYTFEQYF. CDR3 in DNA: TGTGCCAGCAGCGATGACTCTTACACGTTCGAGCAGTACTTC.

On this clonotype itself: This may be a read error, as it is one base from a much larger clone. The J gene is TRBJ1-1, the V gene TRBV12-3 or TRBV12-4; D is unclear. V lost 7 bases to trimming and J lost 6 bases, with 15 bases between them. This CDR3 has 13 residues. CDR3 amino acids: CASTPHGLAEAFF. The CDR3 region has the DNA TGTGCCAGCACGCCACATGGCCTGGCTGAAGCTTTCTTT.

The chain employs TRBV12-3 or TRBV12-4 and TRBJ2-7; D may be TRBD1 or TRBD2 (5 bases each). The CDR3 loop spans 13 amino acids. The germline V and J ends were trimmed by 6 bases and 5 bases, with 14 bases remaining between them. Written as DNA, the CDR3 is TGTGCCAGCAGCCGGGGACCGCTCGACGAGCAGTACTTC. This codes for CASSRGPLDEQYF.

In its sample, this clonotype was seen many times. The chain has TRBV24-1 and TRBJ2-2; D possibly corresponds to TRBD1 (6 bases). Trimming pared 10 bases from V and 3 bases from J, leaving 11 bases between. This CDR3 has 13 residues. Germline values: CDR1 KGHDR, CDR2 SFDVKD. CDR3 residues: CATEGEYTGELFF. Written as DNA, the CDR3 is TGTGCCACTGAGGGGGAGTACACCGGGGAGCTGTTTTTT.

This chain joins TRBV30 and TRBJ2-3; tentatively, D is TRBD2 (5 bases). Germline V gene sequence: CDR1 GTSNPN, CDR2 SVGIG (reference sequence). Trimming pared 2 bases from V and 0 bases from J, leaving 15 bases between. The CDR3 sequence is 16 residues long. The chain's CDR3 is CAWSSGGLSSTDTQYF. In DNA, the CDR3 is TGTGCCTGGAGTAGCGGAGGCCTCTCTAGCACAGATACGCAGTATTTT.

In its sample, this clonotype was seen a few times. The chain employs TRBV11-2 and TRBJ2-7; D is unclear. V was clipped by 2 bases and J by 3 bases, with 8 bases between them. This CDR3 is built from 13 residues. Germline-derived CDR1 and CDR2 are SGHAT and FQNNGV. CDR3 nucleotides: TGTGCCAGCAGCTTACGGGCCCACTACGAGCAGTACTTC. Protein sequence: CASSLRAHYEQYF.

This clonotype was detected ten times or more. CDR3 in amino acids: CASSRFSGDTTDTQYF. As DNA, the CDR3 is TGTGCCAGCAGTAGATTTAGCGGGGACACAACAGATACGCAGTATTTT. The gene calls are TRBV6-1 and TRBJ2-3; 8 positions match TRBD2. This CDR3 spans 16 amino acids. V gave up 5 bases and J gave up 3 bases; unmatched junction bases: 10. The germline gives CDR1 MNHNS, CDR2 SASEGT.

This chain uses TRBV13 with TRBJ2-7, with TRBD2 matching 15 bases. The CDR3 is 16 residues long. From germline, CDR1 is PRHDT and CDR2 FYEKMQ (reference sequence). J was trimmed by 4 bases and V by 4 bases; bases with no gene match: 5. The CDR3 sequence is CASSSPGLAGGYEQYF. In DNA form, the CDR3 reads TGTGCCAGCAGCTCGCCGGGACTAGCGGGGGGATACGAGCAGTACTTC.

The chain joins TRBV5-8 to TRBJ2-5; D is possibly TRBD1 (6 bases). V was cut by 6 bases and J by 4 bases, with 19 bases left in between. CDR1 is SGHTS, CDR2 YDEGEE, per germline. This CDR3 is 15 amino acids long. The CDR3 DNA is TGTGCCAGCAACCCCGCTGGGGGCGCGGGAGAGACCCAGTACTTC. Translated: CASNPAGGAGETQYF. Full variable domain (rest looked up from reference TRBV5-8 and TRBJ2-5): EAGVTQSPTHLIKTRGQQATLRCSPISGHTSVYWYQQALGLGLQFLLWYDEGEERNRGNFPPRFSGRQFPNYSSELNVNALELEDSALYLCASNPAGGAGETQYFGPGTRLLVL.

This clonotype appeared many times. The CDR3 DNA reads TGCAGTGCTAGCCGGGGTAGCAATCAGCCCCAGCATTTT. Encoded protein: CSASRGSNQPQHF. The chain joins TRBV20-1 to TRBJ1-5; D not certain. Per the germline V gene, CDR1 is DFQATT and CDR2 is SNEGSKA (reference sequence). This CDR3 comprises 13 residues. The ends were cut back, 3 bases at V and 0 bases at J, with 6 bases in the middle.

At least ten counts were recorded for this clonotype. The chain carries TRBV27 and TRBJ1-3; D gene uncertain. V lost 5 bases to trimming and J lost 0 bases, with 11 bases between them. The CDR3 runs to 15 residues. Germline V CDR1 and CDR2: MNHEY, SMNVEV (reference sequence). The CDR3 sequence is CASSNTANSGNTIYF. CDR3 coding DNA: TGTGCCAGCAGTAACACGGCTAACTCTGGAAACACCATATATTTT.

The CDR3 loop reads CASSYGGGADIQYF. CDR3 DNA: TGTGCCAGCAGTTACGGCGGGGGGGCGGACATTCAGTACTTC. The chain is built from TRBV6-4 and TRBJ2-4, with 9 bases that match TRBD2. The CDR3 runs 14 residues. V lost 5 bases to trimming and J lost 8 bases; unmatched junction nucleotides: 7. Germline loops: CDR1 MRHNA, CDR2 SNTAGT.

The chain carries TRBV30 and TRBJ1-2; D unclear. V was trimmed by 2 bases and J by 2 bases, leaving 6 bases between them. Per germline, CDR1 GTSNPN and CDR2 SVGIG (reference sequence). This CDR3 has 12 amino acids. The CDR3 protein is CAWSPKNYGYTF. The CDR3 coding sequence is TGTGCCTGGAGTCCAAAGAACTATGGCTACACCTTC.

As for this clonotype: A much more abundant neighbour one base away suggests this may be a read error. The chain employs TRBV9 and TRBJ1-5; D perhaps matches TRBD1 (6 bases). The CDR3 contains 14 residues. V lost 10 bases and J lost 4, with 18 bases in between. From germline, CDR1 is SGDLS and CDR2 YYNGEE. Here the CDR3 DNA reads TGTGCCGGCGGTAGAGAGGGGGTGAATCAGCCCCAGCATTTT. Its translation: CAGGREGVNQPQHF. The variable domain in full, completed from reference TRBV9 and TRBJ1-5, reads DSGVTQTPKHLITATGQRVTLRCSPRSGDLSVYWYQQSLDQGLQFLIQYYNGEERAKGNILERFSAQQFPDLHSELNLSSLELGDSALYFCAGGREGVNQPQHFGDGTRLSIL.

This clonotype was picked up a small number of times. This chain joins TRBV5-1 and TRBJ2-4; 8 nucleotides align to TRBD2. V gave up 0 bases and J gave up 1 base; unmatched junction bases: 6. Germline V CDR1 and CDR2: SGHRS, YFSETQ. The CDR3 consists of 17 residues. CDR3 sequence: CASSLAPAGVAKNIQYF. The CDR3 coding sequence is TGCGCCAGCAGCTTGGCCCCAGCGGGAGTCGCCAAAAACATTCAGTACTTC.

In its sample, this clonotype was seen many times. This chain uses TRBV28 with TRBJ1-3, with D unclear. V lost 5 bases and J 0 bases, leaving 11 bases between the germline ends. The CDR3 has 15 amino acids. Germline values: CDR1 MDHEN, CDR2 SYDVKM. The chain's CDR3 is CASSGPLLSGNTIYF. DNA of the CDR3: TGTGCCAGCAGTGGCCCTCTTCTCTCTGGAAACACCATATATTTT.

This clonotype was observed at least ten times. The chain links TRBV20-1 to TRBJ2-7; TRBD2 might be the D (5 bases). Looked up from germline, CDR1 is DFQATT and CDR2 is SNEGSKA (reference sequence). V was shortened by 5 bases and J by 5 bases, with 25 bases between the two germline ends. The CDR3 consists of 16 residues. The CDR3 loop reads CSAPSPYRSTTNEQYF. CDR3 bases: TGCAGTGCTCCTAGCCCCTACCGGAGCACAACCAACGAGCAGTACTTC.